The 9 T cell receptor beta chains given below trace back to one sample, sequenced in a study of cytomegalovirus exposure and HLA in healthy donors. PCR amplification relied on 60 Vbeta primers (plus 13 Jbeta primers). Generated by immunoSEQ multiplex PCR, the TCRdb table keeps only in-frame clones and is missing some. The sample records about 43,000 clones, around 65% being singletons. Material for sequencing was PBMCs. The receptors come from a human donor in good health.

The CDR3 sequence: CASSVPGLLPPDTQYF. The CDR3 coding sequence is TGTGCCAGCAGCGTACCGGGACTACTCCCGCCAGATACGCAGTATTTT. The chain is built from TRBV28 and TRBJ2-3; the match to TRBD2 covers 7 bases. Trimming took 6 bases from V and 4 from J; bases not matched to a gene: 13. CDR1 is MDHEN, CDR2 SYDVKM, per germline. The CDR3 is 16 amino acids. Using reference TRBV28 and TRBJ2-3 for the parts outside the CDR3, the full variable domain is DVKVTQSSRYLVKRTGEKVFLECVQDMDHENMFWYRQDPGLGLRLIYFSYDVKMKEKGDIPEGYSVSREKKERFSLILESASTNQTSMYLCASSVPGLLPPDTQYFGPGTRLTVL.

This clone was counted between two and nine times. CDR3 loop: CASSLRRAEQSEKLFF. Written as DNA, the CDR3 is TGTGCCAGCAGCTTACGCAGGGCGGAACAGAGTGAAAAACTGTTTTTT. V is TRBV7-6 and J is TRBJ1-4, with D possibly being TRBD1 (5 bases). Germline V lookup: CDR1 SGHVS, CDR2 FNYEAQ. The CDR3 has 16 residues. The V and J ends lost 2 bases and 7 bases respectively, with 17 bases between them.

The J gene is TRBJ2-5, the V gene TRBV2; D is possibly TRBD2 (6 bases). V was pared by 8 bases and J by 2 bases, with 18 bases between. Germline CDR1 reads SNHLY; CDR2 reads FYNNEI. The CDR3 spans 15 residues. The CDR3 loop reads CASGRDRSTQETQYF. The CDR3 DNA is TGTGCCAGCGGGCGGGACCGCAGCACACAAGAGACCCAGTACTTC.

This chain connects TRBV2 to TRBJ1-2; perhaps TRBD1 as D (5 bases). The length of the CDR3 is 13 residues. The germline V gene has CDR1 SNHLY and CDR2 FYNNEI. V was clipped by 9 bases and J by 4 bases, with 15 bases between them. CDR3 DNA: TGTGCCAGTAGTACAGGATTCTCCTATGGCTACACCTTC. Its translation is CASSTGFSYGYTF.

The CDR3 nucleotides read TGTGCCAGTAATTCCTACAATGAGCAGTTCTTC. This gives the protein CASNSYNEQFF. The rearrangement joins TRBV5-4 to TRBJ2-1; D call uncertain. The ends were cut back, 8 bases at V and 1 base at J, with 4 bases in the middle. This CDR3 is built from 11 residues. Germline V lookup: CDR1 SGHNT, CDR2 YYREEE (reference sequence). The variable domain in full, with the rest retrieved from reference TRBV5-4 and TRBJ2-1, is ETGVTQSPTHLIKTRGQQVTLRCSSQSGHNTVSWYQQALGQGPQFIFQYYREEENGRGNFPPRFSGLQFPNYSSELNVNALELDDSALYLCASNSYNEQFFGPGTRLTVL.

The chain combines TRBV2 with TRBJ1-6; D unresolved. Germline CDR1 is SNHLY and CDR2 is FYNNEI. The CDR3 consists of 15 residues. Trimming took 7 bases from V and 7 from J, leaving 17 bases between them. The CDR3 sequence: CASNHGETLNSPLHF. CDR3 nucleotides: TGTGCCAGCAATCACGGAGAAACATTAAATTCACCCCTCCACTTT.

The chain uses TRBV5-1 and TRBJ2-3; D is perhaps TRBD1 (5 bases). There are 13 residues in the CDR3. The V and J ends lost 3 bases and 2 bases respectively, with 7 bases between them. CDR1 is SGHRS and CDR2 is YFSETQ in the germline V gene. CDR3 DNA sequence: TGCGCCAGCAGCTGGGGCTCCACAGATACGCAGTATTTT. It is translated as CASSWGSTDTQYF.

This clone occurred a few times. The genes are TRBV10-3 and TRBJ2-3, with 11 bases aligning to TRBD2. This CDR3 has 15 amino acids. Trimming removed 0 bases from V and 4 bases from J; junction bases left unmatched: 0. In germline, CDR1 is ENHRY, CDR2 SYGVKD. CDR3 in DNA: TGTGCCATCAGTGAGTCTAGCGGGGGGGCAGATACGCAGTATTTT. As protein: CAISESSGGADTQYF.

The chain combines TRBV5-1 with TRBJ1-1; D not resolved. V lost 2 bases, J lost 6 bases, and 11 bases lay in between. The CDR3 consists of 13 residues. CDR1 is SGHRS, CDR2 YFSETQ, per germline. CDR3 loop: CASSFEGFPEAFF. The CDR3 nucleotides read TGCGCCAGCAGCTTTGAGGGCTTCCCTGAAGCTTTCTTT.